The 5 T cell receptor beta chains in this list originate from one sample, sequenced in a study of regulatory T cells in long-lasting Graves disease. CDR3 regions were amplified by Arm-PCR using iRepertoire HTBI primers to build TCR beta libraries. TCRdb fed the multiplex PCR reads into MiXCR, producing one record per CDR3 protein. The repertoire consists of roughly 320,000 distinct CDR3 sequences, with 16% occurring once and the leading ten covering roughly 30%. This sample's time point: newly diagnosed GD, antithyroid drugs for less than 3 months. PBMC RNA served as the TCR library source. These same data were also listed under a study on T cells in Graves' hyperthyroidism and ophthalmopathy.

The input for sequencing was peripheral blood mononuclear cells (PBMCs), taken at new diagnosis, from a patient treated with antithyroid drugs. The receptors here all came from a man aged 40-49 years with Graves disease.

In its sample, this clonotype was seen many times. The rearrangement links TRBV4-1 to TRBJ2-2; the match to TRBD1 covers 8 bases. The CDR3 extends over 14 amino acids. Germline CDR1 reads MGHRA; CDR2 reads YSYEKL. V lost 6 bases, J lost 6 bases, and 6 bases stayed unmatched. DNA of the CDR3: TGCGCCAGCAGGCCTCTGACAGGGGCCGGGGAGCTGTTTTTT. Translated: CASRPLTGAGELFF.

This clonotype was picked up many times. This chain uses TRBV2 with TRBJ1-1; the match to TRBD1 covers 7 bases. The CDR3 loop spans 13 amino acids. Trimming cost V 4 bases and J 10 bases; bases outside gene matches: 9. The germline V gene encodes CDR1 SNHLY and CDR2 FYNNEI. The CDR3 loop is CASSGTGTVVAFF. In nucleotides, the CDR3 is TGTGCCAGCAGTGGAACCGGGACAGTGGTAGCTTTCTTT.

This clonotype came up a few times. The chain employs TRBV7-2 and TRBJ2-3; 7 nucleotides align to TRBD2. The junction had 4 bases not matched to a gene; V was cut back by 5 bases and J by 5 bases. Germline assignment: CDR1 SGHTA and CDR2 FQGNSA. The CDR3 totals 13 residues. For the CDR3, the DNA is TGTGCCAGCAGCGTAAGGACTAGAGATACGCAGTATTTT. Amino acid sequence: CASSVRTRDTQYF.

Many counts were recorded for this clonotype. The chain links TRBV18 to TRBJ1-1; D not resolved. V dropped 6 bases and J dropped 0 bases, with 14 bases sitting between them. Germline values: CDR1 KGHSH, CDR2 LQKENI. The CDR3 covers 15 residues. The chain's CDR3 is CASSSEALLNTEAFF. The CDR3 DNA sequence: TGTGCCAGCTCTAGCGAGGCACTCCTGAACACTGAAGCTTTCTTT.

At least ten counts were recorded for this clonotype. The V gene is TRBV18, the J gene TRBJ1-4; possibly TRBD1 for D (5 bases). CDR3 size: 17 residues. V lost 3 bases and J 0 bases, leaving 14 bases between the germline ends. Looked up from germline, CDR1 is KGHSH and CDR2 is LQKENI. CDR3 nucleotides: TGTGCCAGCTCACCTACGGTGGGGGTGGCAACTAATGAAAAACTGTTTTTT. This encodes CASSPTVGVATNEKLFF.